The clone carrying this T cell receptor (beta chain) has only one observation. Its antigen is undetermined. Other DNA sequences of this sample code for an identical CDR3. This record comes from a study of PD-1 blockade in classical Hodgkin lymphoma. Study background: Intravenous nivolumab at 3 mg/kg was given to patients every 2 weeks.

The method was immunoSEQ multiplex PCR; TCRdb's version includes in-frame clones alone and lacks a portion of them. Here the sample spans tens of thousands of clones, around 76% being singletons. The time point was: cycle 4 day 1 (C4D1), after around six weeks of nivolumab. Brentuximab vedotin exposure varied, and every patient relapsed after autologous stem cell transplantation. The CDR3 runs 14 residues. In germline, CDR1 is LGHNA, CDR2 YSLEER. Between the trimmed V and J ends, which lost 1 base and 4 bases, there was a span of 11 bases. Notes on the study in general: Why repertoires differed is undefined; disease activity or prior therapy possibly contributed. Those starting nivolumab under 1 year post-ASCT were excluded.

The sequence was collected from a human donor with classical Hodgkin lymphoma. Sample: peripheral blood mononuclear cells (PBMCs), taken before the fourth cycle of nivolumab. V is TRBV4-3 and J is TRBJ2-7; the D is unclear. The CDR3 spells CASSQVRQSYEQYF. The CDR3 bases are TGCGCCAGCAGCCAAGTTCGCCAGTCGTACGAGCAGTACTTC.